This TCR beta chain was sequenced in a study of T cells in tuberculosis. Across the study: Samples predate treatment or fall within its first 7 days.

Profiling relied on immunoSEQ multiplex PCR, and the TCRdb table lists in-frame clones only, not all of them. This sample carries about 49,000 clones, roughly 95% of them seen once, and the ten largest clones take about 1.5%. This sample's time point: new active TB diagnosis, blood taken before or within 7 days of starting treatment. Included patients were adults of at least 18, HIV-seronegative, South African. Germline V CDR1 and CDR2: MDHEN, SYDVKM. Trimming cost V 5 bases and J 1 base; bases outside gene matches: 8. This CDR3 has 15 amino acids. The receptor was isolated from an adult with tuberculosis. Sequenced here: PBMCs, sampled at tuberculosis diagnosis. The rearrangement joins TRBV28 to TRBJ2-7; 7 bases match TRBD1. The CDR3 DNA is TGTGCCAGCAGTCCACCTACGACAGGGTCCTACGAGCAGTACTTC. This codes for CASSPPTTGSYEQYF. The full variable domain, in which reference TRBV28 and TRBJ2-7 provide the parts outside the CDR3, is DVKVTQSSRYLVKRTGEKVFLECVQDMDHENMFWYRQDPGLGLRLIYFSYDVKMKEKGDIPEGYSVSREKKERFSLILESASTNQTSMYLCASSPPTTGSYEQYFGPGTRLTVT.